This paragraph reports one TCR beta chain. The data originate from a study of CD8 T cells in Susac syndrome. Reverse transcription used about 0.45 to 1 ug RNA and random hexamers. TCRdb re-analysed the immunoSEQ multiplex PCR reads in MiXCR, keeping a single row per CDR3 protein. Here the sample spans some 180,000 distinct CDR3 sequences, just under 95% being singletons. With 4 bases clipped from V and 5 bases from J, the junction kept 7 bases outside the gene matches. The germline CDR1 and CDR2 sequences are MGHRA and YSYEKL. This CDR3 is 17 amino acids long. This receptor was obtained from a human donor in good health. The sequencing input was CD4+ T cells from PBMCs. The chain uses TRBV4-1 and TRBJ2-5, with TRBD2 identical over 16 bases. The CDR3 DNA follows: TGCGCCAGCAGCCTCCAGGGACTAGCGGGAGGGCCCGAGACCCAGTACTTC. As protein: CASSLQGLAGGPETQYF.